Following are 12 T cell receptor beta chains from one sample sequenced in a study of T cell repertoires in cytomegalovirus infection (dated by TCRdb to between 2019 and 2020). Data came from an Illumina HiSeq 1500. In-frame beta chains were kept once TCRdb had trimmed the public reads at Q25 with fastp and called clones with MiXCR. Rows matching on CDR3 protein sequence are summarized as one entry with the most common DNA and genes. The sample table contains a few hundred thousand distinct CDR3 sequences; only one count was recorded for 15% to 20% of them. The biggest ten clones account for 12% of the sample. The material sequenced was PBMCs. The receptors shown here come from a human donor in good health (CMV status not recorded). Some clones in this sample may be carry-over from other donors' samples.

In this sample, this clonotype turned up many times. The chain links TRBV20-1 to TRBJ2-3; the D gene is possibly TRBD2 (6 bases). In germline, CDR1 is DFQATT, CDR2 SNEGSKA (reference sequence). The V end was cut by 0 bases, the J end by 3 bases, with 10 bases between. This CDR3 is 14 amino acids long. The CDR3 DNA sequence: TGCAGTGCTAGAGAGTGGGCGGGGACAGATACGCAGTATTTT. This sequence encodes CSAREWAGTDTQYF.

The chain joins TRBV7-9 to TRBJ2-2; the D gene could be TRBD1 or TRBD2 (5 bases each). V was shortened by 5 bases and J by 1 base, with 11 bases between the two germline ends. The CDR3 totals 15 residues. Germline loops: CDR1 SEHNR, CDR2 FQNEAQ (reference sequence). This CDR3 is CASSRRDGNTGELFF. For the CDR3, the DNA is TGTGCCAGCAGCCGAAGGGACGGGAACACCGGGGAGCTGTTTTTT.

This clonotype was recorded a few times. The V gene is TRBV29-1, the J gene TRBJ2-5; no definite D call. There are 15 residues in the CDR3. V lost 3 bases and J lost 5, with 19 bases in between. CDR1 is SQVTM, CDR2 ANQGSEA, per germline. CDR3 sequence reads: CSVEVNSGRVETQYF. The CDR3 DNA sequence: TGCAGCGTTGAGGTTAATTCGGGTAGGGTTGAGACCCAGTACTTC.

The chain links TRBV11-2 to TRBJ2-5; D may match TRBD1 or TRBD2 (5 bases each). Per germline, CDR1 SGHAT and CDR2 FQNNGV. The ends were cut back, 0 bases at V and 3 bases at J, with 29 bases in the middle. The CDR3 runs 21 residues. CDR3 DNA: TGTGCCAGCAGCTTAGATGGGTGGTCAGGGACCGACCCTATGAGAAAAGAGACCCAGTACTTC. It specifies CASSLDGWSGTDPMRKETQYF.

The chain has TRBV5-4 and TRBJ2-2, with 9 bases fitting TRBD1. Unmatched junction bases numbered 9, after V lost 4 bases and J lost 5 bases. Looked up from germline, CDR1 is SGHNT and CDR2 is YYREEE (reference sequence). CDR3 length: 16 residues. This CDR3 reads CASSVPDRGETGELFF. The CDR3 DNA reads TGTGCCAGCAGCGTACCCGACAGGGGGGAAACCGGGGAGCTGTTTTTT. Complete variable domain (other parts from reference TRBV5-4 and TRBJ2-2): ETGVTQSPTHLIKTRGQQVTLRCSSQSGHNTVSWYQQALGQGPQFIFQYYREEENGRGNFPPRFSGLQFPNYSSELNVNALELDDSALYLCASSVPDRGETGELFFGEGSRLTVL.

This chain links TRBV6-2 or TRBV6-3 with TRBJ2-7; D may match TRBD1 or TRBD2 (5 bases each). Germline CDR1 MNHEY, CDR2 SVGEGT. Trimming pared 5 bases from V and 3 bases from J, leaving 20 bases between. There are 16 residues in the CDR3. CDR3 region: CASSPPVGGPYYEQYF. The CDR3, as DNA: TGTGCCAGCAGTCCACCGGTTGGGGGACCTTACTACGAGCAGTACTTC.

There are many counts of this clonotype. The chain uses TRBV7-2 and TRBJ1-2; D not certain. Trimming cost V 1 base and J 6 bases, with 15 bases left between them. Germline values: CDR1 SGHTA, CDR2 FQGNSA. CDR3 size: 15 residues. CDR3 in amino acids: CASSLVLPLLDGYTF. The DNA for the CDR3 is TGTGCCAGCAGCTTAGTTCTGCCCCTACTTGATGGCTACACCTTC.

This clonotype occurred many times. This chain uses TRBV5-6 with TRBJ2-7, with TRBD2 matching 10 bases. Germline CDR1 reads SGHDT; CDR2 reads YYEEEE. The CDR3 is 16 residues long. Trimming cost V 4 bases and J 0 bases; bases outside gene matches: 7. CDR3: CASSQLGLAASYEQYF. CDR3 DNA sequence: TGTGCCAGCAGCCAGCTAGGACTAGCGGCCTCCTACGAGCAGTACTTC.

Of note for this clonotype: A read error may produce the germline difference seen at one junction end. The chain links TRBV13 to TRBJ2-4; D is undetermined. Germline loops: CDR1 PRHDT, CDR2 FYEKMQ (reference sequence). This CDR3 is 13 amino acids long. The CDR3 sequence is CPSSLAPAVIRYF. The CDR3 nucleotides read TGTCCCAGCAGCTTAGCCCCCGCGGTTATTAGGTACTTC.

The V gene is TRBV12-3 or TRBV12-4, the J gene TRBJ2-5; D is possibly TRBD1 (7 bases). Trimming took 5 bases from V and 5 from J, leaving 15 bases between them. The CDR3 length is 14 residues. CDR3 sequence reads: CASSPTGRRETQYF. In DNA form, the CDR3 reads TGTGCCAGCAGTCCGACAGGGAGGCGGGAGACCCAGTACTTC.

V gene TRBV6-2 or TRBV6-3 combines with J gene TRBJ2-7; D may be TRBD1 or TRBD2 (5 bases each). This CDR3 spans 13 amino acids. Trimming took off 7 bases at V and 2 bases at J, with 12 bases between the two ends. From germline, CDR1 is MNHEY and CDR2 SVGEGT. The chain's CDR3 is CASTHGTPYEQYF. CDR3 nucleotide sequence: TGTGCCAGCACCCACGGGACCCCCTACGAGCAGTACTTC.

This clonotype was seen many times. The CDR3 protein is CSARDRPGVATQYF. The CDR3 coding sequence is TGCAGTGCTAGAGATCGACCGGGGGTGGCGACCCAGTACTTC. The genes are TRBV20-1 and TRBJ2-5, with D tentatively TRBD2 (6 bases). The V gene lost 0 bases and the J gene lost 7 bases, with 15 bases spanning the gap. Germline V gene data show CDR1 as DFQATT and CDR2 as SNEGSKA (reference sequence). The CDR3 runs 14 residues.